This T cell receptor beta chain was captured by sequencing in a study of T cell changes during pregnancy in multiple sclerosis. The assay was immunoSEQ multiplex PCR, and TCRdb's table has in-frame clones only and misses some. The repertoire holds 35,000 to 50,000 clones, with 80% to 90% as singletons. CDR3 length: 15 residues. J gave up 4 bases and V 4 bases, and 9 bases lay outside the gene matches. Per germline, CDR1 MDHEN and CDR2 SYDVKM. The TCR was taken from a female donor with multiple sclerosis, enrolled in a pregnancy study. This chain links TRBV28 with TRBJ2-7, with 8 bases identical to TRBD2. Sequenced material: CD4+ T cells from peripheral blood mononuclear cells, taken in the first trimester of pregnancy. As DNA, the CDR3 is TGTGCCAGCAGTTCCGCCGGGACTAGTATATACGAGCAGTACTTC. Translating gives CASSSAGTSIYEQYF.